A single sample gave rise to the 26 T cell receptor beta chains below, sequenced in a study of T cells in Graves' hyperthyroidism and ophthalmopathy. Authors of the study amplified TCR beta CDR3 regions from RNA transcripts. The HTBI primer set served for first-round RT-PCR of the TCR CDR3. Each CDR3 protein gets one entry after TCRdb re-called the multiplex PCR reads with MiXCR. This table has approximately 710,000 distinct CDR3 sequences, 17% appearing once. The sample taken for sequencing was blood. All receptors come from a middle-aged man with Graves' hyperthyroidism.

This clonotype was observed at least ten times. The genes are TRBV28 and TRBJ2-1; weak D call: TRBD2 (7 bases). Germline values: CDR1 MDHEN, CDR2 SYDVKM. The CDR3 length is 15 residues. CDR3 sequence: CAARGGSTSYNEQFF. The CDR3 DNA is TGTGCTGCGAGGGGGGGGAGTACATCCTACAATGAGCAGTTCTTC.

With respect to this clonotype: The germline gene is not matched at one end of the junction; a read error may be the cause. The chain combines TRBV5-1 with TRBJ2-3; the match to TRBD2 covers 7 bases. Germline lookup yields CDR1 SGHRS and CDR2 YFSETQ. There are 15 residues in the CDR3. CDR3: CASRAGTTVSDTQCF. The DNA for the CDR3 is TGCGCCAGCAGGGCCGGGACTACAGTATCAGATACGCAGTGTTTT.

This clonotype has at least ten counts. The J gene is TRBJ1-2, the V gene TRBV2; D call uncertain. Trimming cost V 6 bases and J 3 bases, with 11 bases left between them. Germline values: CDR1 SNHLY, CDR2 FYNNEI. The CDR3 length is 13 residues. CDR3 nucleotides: TGTGCCAGCAGCTATGCGGTGCACTATGGCTACACCTTC. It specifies CASSYAVHYGYTF.

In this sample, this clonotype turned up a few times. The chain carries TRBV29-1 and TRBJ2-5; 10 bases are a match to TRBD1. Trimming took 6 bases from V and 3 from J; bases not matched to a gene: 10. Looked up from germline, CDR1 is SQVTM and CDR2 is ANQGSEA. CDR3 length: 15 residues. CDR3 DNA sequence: TGCAGCGTGGAAACGCTGGGACAGGGGAAAGAGACCCAGTACTTC. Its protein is CSVETLGQGKETQYF.

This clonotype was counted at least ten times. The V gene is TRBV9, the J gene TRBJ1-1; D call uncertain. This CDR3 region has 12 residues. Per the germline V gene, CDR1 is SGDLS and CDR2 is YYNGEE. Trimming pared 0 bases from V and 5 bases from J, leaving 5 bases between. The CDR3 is CASSVVETEAFF. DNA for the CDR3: TGTGCCAGCAGCGTAGTTGAAACTGAAGCTTTCTTT. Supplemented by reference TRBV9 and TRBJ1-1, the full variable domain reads DSGVTQTPKHLITATGQRVTLRCSPRSGDLSVYWYQQSLDQGLQFLIQYYNGEERAKGNILERFSAQQFPDLHSELNLSSLELGDSALYFCASSVVETEAFFGQGTRLTVV.

CDR3 sequence: CASSTQHSYNEQFF. The CDR3, as DNA: TGCGCCAGCAGCACCCAACACTCCTACAATGAGCAGTTCTTC. This chain links TRBV5-1 with TRBJ2-1; no clear D. Deletions cut 4 bases from V and 0 bases from J, with 8 bases between. CDR1 SGHRS and CDR2 YFSETQ come from the germline V gene. The CDR3 loop spans 14 amino acids.

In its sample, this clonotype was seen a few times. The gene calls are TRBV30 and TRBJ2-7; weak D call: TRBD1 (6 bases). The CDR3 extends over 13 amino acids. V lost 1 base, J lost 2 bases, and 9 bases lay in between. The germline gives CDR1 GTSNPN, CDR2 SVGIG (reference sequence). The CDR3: CAWSGDTTYEQYF. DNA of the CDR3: TGTGCCTGGAGTGGGGACACCACCTACGAGCAGTACTTC.

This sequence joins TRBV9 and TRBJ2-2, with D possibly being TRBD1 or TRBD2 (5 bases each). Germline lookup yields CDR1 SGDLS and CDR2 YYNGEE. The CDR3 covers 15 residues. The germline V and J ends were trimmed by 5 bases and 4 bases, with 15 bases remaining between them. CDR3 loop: CASRGVEGSTGELFF. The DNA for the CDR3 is TGTGCCAGCAGGGGGGTAGAGGGGAGCACCGGGGAGCTGTTTTTT.

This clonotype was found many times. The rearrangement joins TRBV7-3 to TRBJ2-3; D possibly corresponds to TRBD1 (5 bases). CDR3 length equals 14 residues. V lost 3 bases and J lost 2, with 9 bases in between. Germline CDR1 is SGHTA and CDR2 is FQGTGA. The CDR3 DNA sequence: TGTGCCAGCAGCTTGGGGCAACACACAGATACGCAGTATTTT. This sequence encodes CASSLGQHTDTQYF.

CDR3 DNA sequence: TGTGCCAGCAGTGAACCGGGCAACTACAATGAGCAGTTCTTC. This encodes CASSEPGNYNEQFF. This sequence joins TRBV25-1 and TRBJ2-1, with no clear D. Germline V gene lookup returns CDR1 MGHDK and CDR2 SYGVNS. V gave up 2 bases and J gave up 3 bases, with 8 bases separating them. This CDR3 is built from 14 residues.

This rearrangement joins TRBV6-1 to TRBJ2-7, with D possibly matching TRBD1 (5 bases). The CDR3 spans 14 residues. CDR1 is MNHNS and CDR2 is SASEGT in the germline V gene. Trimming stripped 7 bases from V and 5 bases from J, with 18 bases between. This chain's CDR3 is CASKPTDSRDEQYF. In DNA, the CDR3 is TGTGCCAGCAAACCTACAGACAGTCGGGACGAGCAGTACTTC.

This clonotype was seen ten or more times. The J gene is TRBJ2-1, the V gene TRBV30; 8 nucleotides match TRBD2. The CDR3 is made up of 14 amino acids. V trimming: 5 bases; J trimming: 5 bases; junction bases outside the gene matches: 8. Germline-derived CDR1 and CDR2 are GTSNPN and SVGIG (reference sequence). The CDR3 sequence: CAWRFSGSDNEQFF. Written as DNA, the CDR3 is TGTGCCTGGCGATTCAGCGGGAGTGACAATGAGCAGTTCTTC.

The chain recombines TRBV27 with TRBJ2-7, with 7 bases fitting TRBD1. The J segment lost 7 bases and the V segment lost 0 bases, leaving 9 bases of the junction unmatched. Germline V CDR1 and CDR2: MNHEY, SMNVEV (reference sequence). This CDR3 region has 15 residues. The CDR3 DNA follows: TGTGCCAGCAGTTTATCGACAGGGCTCCACATAGAGCAGTACTTC. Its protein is CASSLSTGLHIEQYF.

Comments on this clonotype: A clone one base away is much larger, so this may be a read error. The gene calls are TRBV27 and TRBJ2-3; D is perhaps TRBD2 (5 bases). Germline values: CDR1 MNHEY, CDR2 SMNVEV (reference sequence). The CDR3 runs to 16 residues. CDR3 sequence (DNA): TGTGCCAGCAGTTTATCGATCGCCCGGGGATCTGATACGCAGTGTTTT. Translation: CASSLSIARGSDTQCF.

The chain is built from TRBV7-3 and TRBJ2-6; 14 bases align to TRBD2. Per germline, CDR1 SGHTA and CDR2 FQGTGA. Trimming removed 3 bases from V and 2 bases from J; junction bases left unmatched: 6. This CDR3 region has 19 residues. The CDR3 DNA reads TGTGCCAGCAGCTTCGAAACGGGACTAGCGGGAGCTGGGGCCAACGTCCTGACTTTC. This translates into CASSFETGLAGAGANVLTF.

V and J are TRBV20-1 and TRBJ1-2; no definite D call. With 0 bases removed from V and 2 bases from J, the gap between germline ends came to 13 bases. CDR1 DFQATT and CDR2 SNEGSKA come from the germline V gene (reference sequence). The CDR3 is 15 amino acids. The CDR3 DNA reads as TGCAGTGCTAGAGATGTGTCAATACGGAACTATGGCTACACCTTC. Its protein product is CSARDVSIRNYGYTF.

The CDR3 DNA reads TGTGCCAGCATCTCGACTAGTTTCAGTTACAATGAGCAGTTCTTC. Residues: CASISTSFSYNEQFF. This chain links TRBV6-2 or TRBV6-3 with TRBJ2-1, with D perhaps matching TRBD2 (6 bases). Germline V gene data show CDR1 as MNHEY and CDR2 as SVGEGT. V was pared by 7 bases and J by 4 bases, with 17 bases between. CDR3 length equals 15 residues.

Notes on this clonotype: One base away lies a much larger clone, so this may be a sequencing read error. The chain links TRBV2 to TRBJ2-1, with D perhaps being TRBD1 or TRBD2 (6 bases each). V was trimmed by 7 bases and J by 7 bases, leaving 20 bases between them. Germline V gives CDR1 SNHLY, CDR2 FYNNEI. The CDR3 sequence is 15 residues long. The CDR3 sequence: CASKGGTPRENEQFF. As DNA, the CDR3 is TGTGCCAGCAAAGGGGGGACACCCAGGGAGAATGAGCAGTTCTTC.

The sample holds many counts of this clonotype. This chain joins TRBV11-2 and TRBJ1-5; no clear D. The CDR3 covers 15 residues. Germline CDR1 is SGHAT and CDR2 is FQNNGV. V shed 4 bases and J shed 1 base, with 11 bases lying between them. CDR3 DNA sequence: TGTGCCAGCAGCTCAACTCGTAGAAGCAATCAGCCCCAGCATTTT. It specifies CASSSTRRSNQPQHF.

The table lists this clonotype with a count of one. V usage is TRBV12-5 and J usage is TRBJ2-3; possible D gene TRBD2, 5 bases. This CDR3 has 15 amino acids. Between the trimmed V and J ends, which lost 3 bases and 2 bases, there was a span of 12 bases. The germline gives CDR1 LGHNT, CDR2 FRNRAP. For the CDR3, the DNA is TGTGCTAGTGGTTTAGCAGCGGAGCTCACAGATACGCAGTATTTT. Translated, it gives CASGLAAELTDTQYF.

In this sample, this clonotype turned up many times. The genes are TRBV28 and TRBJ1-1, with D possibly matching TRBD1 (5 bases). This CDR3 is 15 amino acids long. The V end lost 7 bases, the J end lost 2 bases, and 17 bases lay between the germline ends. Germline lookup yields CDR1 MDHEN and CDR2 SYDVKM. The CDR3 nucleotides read TGTGCCAGCAAATACAGGCCAACAACTAACACTGAAGCTTTCTTT. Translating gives CASKYRPTTNTEAFF. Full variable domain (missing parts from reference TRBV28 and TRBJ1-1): DVKVTQSSRYLVKRTGEKVFLECVQDMDHENMFWYRQDPGLGLRLIYFSYDVKMKEKGDIPEGYSVSREKKERFSLILESASTNQTSMYLCASKYRPTTNTEAFFGQGTRLTVV.

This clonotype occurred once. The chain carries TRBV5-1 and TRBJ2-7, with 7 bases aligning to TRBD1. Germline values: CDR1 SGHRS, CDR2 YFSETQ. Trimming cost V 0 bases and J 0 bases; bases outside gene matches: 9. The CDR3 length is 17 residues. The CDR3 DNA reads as TGCGCCAGCAGCTTGGACGAGTCGGGGACAGTCTCCTACGAGCAGTACTTC. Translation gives CASSLDESGTVSYEQYF.

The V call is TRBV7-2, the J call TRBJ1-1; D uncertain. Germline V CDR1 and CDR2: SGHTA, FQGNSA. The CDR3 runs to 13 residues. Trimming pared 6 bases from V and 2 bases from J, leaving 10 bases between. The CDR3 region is CASRHNINTEAFF. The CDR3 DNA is TGTGCCAGCAGACACAATATAAACACTGAAGCTTTCTTT.

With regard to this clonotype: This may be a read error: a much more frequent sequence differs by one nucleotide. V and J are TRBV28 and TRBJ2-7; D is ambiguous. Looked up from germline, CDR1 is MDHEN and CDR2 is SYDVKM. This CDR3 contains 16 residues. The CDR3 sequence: CASSPSLGILSYERYF. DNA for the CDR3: TGTGCCAGCAGCCCCTCCTTGGGGATCCTCTCCTACGAGCGGTACTTC. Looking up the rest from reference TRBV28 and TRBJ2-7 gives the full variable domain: DVKVTQSSRYLVKRTGEKVFLECVQDMDHENMFWYRQDPGLGLRLIYFSYDVKMKEKGDIPEGYSVSREKKERFSLILESASTNQTSMYLCASSPSLGILSYERYFGPGTRLTVT.

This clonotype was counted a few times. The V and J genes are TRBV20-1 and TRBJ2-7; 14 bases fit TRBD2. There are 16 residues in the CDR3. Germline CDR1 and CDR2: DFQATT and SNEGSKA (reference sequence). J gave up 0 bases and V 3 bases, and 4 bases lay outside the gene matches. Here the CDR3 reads CSASGTSGRFSYEQYF. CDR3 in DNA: TGCAGTGCTAGCGGGACTAGCGGGAGATTCTCCTACGAGCAGTACTTC.

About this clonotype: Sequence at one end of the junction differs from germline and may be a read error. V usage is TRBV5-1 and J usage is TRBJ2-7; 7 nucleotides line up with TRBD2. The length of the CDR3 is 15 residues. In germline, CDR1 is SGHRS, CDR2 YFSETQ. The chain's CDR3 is CTSRPFASGTYEQYF. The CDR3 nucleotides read TGCACCAGCAGGCCCTTCGCTAGCGGTACCTACGAGCAGTACTTC.